Following are 4 T cell receptor beta chains from one sample sequenced in a study of molecular identifiers for immune sequencing clone quantification. TCRdb independently ran MiXCR on the PCR reads; one entry per CDR3 protein. The table records around 460,000 distinct CDR3 sequences, roughly 26% of them present only once. The material sequenced was naive CD8+ T cells from blood, with Jurkat cell RNA spiked in. The subset denotes: FACS-sorted CD8+CD4-CCR7+CD45RA+ naive T cells. The receptors come from a human donor in good health. Some libraries in this study had Jurkat cell RNA spiked in.

This clonotype has more than one count but fewer than ten. The V gene is TRBV25-1, the J gene TRBJ2-1; unclear D gene. The CDR3 has 11 residues. Germline-derived CDR1 and CDR2 are MGHDK and SYGVNS. V shed 3 bases and J shed 10 bases, with 7 bases lying between them. The CDR3 sequence: CASSDLGEQFF. The CDR3 DNA reads as TGTGCCAGCAGTGATTTGGGCGAGCAGTTCTTC.

This clonotype has just a few counts. The chain uses TRBV7-9 and TRBJ1-1; D call uncertain. This CDR3 is 10 amino acids long. Germline loops: CDR1 SEHNR, CDR2 FQNEAQ (reference sequence). V lost 10 bases to trimming and J lost 3 bases, with 6 bases between them. CDR3 residues: CATRYTEAFF. For the CDR3, the DNA is TGTGCCACCCGCTACACTGAAGCTTTCTTT.

With regard to this clonotype: A much larger clone sits a single nucleotide away, making a read error possible. The chain employs TRBV7-9 and TRBJ2-2; possibly TRBD1 for D (6 bases). Per the germline V gene, CDR1 is SEHNR and CDR2 is FQNEAQ (reference sequence). The CDR3 loop spans 12 amino acids. CDR3 region: CASSPGTLELLF. The CDR3 DNA follows: TGTGCCAGCAGCCCAGGGACACTGGAGCTGCTTTTT.

Points on this clonotype: Without the conserved terminal phenylalanine or tryptophan, this CDR3 likely stems from a read error. The chain carries TRBV13 and TRBJ1-1, with D possibly matching TRBD1 (6 bases). Germline V gives CDR1 PRHDT, CDR2 FYEKMQ (reference sequence). The CDR3 runs 14 residues. Trimming pared 4 bases from V and 4 bases from J, leaving 13 bases between. Here the CDR3 DNA reads TGTGCCAGCAGCTCCGGGGGCATGGGCACTGAAGCTTTCTCT. Protein sequence: CASSSGGMGTEAFS.